The T cell receptor (beta chain) described here comes from a study of PD-1 blockade in classical Hodgkin lymphoma. Study at large: Intravenous delivery of nivolumab at 3 mg/kg to patients occurred every 2 weeks. General observations from the study: Undefined causes, possibly disease activity or prior therapy, underlie the repertoire differences. Complete responders matched newly diagnosed patients in baseline diversity.

The V end lost 1 base, the J end lost 8 bases, and 11 bases lay between the germline ends. Germline CDR1 is MNHEY and CDR2 is SMNVEV (reference sequence). The CDR3 is 14 residues long. Brentuximab vedotin exposure varied, and every patient relapsed after autologous stem cell transplantation. Complete response, partial response or progressive disease was recorded as best response. Profiling relied on immunoSEQ multiplex PCR, and the TCRdb table lists in-frame clones only, not all of them. Of roughly 40,000 clones in the sample, 87% were seen once. Points on this clone: The antigen is not known.

This material consisted of peripheral blood mononuclear cells (PBMCs), taken at baseline. The V and J genes are TRBV27 and TRBJ2-2, with a weak D call TRBD2 (6 bases). The sequence was obtained from a human donor with classical Hodgkin lymphoma. CDR3 residues: CASSLWGDGGELFF. CDR3 coding DNA: TGTGCCAGCAGTTTATGGGGGGACGGGGGGGAGCTGTTTTTT.